The T cell receptor beta chain under discussion was sequenced for a study of T-cell memory formation after mild COVID-19. Study-wide results and caveats: Among contracting clones, CD4+ were mainly CM/EM and CD8+ enriched in EMRA.

A single record per CDR3 protein comes from TCRdb applying MiXCR to the 5' RACE reads. The table shows over 300,000 distinct CDR3 sequences, with 20% to 25% occurring only once. This clonotype was counted many times. Its antigen is still unknown. The CDR3 sequence is 13 residues long. The germline V and J ends were trimmed by 6 bases and 4 bases, with 12 bases remaining between them. Germline lookup yields CDR1 KGHSH and CDR2 LQKENI. The rearrangement joins TRBV18 to TRBJ2-5, with D possibly called TRBD1 or TRBD2 (5 bases each). The clonotype originates from a man younger than 30 who had mild COVID-19 (a few samples of this study predate the infection). Cell type and time point are not known. The sample taken for sequencing was PBMCs or a T cell subset sorted from them (not recorded which). CDR3 region: CASSSGTRETQYF. In DNA form, the CDR3 reads TGTGCCAGCTCTTCAGGGACGAGAGAGACCCAGTACTTC.